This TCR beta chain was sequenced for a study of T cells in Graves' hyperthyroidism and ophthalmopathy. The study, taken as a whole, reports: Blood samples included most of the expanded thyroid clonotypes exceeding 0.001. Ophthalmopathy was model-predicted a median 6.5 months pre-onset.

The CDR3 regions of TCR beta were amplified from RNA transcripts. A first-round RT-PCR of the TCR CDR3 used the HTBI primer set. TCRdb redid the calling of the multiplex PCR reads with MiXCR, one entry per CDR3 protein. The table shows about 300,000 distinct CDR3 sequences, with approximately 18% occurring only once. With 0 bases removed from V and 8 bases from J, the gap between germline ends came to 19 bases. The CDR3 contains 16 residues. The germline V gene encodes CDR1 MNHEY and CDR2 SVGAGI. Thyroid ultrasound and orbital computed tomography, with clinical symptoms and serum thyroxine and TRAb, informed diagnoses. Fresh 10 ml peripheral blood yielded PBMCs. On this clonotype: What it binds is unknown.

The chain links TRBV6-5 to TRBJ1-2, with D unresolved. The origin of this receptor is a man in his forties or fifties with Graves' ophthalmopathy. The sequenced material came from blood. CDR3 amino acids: CASSYSSYEGTYGYTF. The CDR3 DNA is TGTGCCAGCAGTTACTCGAGTTATGAGGGAACCTACGGCTACACCTTC.